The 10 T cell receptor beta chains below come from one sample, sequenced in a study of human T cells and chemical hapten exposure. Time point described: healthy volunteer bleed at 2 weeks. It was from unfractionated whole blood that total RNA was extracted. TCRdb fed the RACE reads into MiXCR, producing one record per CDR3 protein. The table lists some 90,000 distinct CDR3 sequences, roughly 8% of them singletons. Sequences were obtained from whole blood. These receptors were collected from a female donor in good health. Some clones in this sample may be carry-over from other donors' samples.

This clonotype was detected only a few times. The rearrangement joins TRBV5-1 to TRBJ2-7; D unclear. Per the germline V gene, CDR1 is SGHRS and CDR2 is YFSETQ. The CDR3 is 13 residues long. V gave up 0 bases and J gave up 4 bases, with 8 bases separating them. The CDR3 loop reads CASSLEGEYEQYF. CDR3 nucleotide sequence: TGCGCCAGCAGCTTGGAGGGCGAATACGAGCAGTACTTC.

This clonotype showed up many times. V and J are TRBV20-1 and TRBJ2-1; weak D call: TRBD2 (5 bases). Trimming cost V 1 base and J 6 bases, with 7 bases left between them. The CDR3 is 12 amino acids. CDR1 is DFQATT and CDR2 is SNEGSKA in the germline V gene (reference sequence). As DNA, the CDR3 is TGCAGTGCTAGAGCTAGCACCAATGAGCAGTTCTTC. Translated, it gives CSARASTNEQFF.

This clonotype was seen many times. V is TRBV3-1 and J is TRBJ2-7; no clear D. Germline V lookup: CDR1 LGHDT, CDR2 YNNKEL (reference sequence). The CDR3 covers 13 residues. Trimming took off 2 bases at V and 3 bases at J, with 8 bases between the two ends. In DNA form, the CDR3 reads TGTGCCAGCAGCCAAACCACTTACTACGAGCAGTACTTC. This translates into CASSQTTYYEQYF.

The CDR3 reads CASSFGLADEQYF. The CDR3 bases are TGTGCCAGCAGTTTTGGGCTAGCTGACGAGCAGTACTTC. This rearrangement joins TRBV28 to TRBJ2-7, with D perhaps matching TRBD2 (5 bases). This CDR3 is built from 13 residues. From germline, CDR1 is MDHEN and CDR2 SYDVKM. The V gene lost 3 bases and the J gene lost 5 bases, with 11 bases spanning the gap.

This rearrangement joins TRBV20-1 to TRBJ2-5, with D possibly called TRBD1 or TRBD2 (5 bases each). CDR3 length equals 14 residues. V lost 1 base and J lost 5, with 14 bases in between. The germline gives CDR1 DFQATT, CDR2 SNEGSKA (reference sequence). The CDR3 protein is CSARVGGGAETQYF. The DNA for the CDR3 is TGCAGTGCTAGAGTAGGTGGGGGAGCCGAGACCCAGTACTTC.

In DNA, the CDR3 is TGTGCCAGCAGGGGGACAGCGACAAGCAATCAGCCCCAGCATTTT. Amino acid sequence: CASRGTATSNQPQHF. The chain has TRBV2 and TRBJ1-5; TRBD1 matches at 7 bases. This CDR3 has 15 amino acids. From germline, CDR1 is SNHLY and CDR2 FYNNEI. The J segment lost 1 base and the V segment lost 6 bases, leaving 6 bases of the junction unmatched.

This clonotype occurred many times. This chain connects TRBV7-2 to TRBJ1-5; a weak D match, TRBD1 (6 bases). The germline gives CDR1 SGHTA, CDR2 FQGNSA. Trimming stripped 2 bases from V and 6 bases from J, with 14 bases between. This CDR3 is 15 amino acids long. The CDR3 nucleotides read TGTGCCAGCAGCTTATTCCATACAGGGAGTCAGCCCCAGCATTTT. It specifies CASSLFHTGSQPQHF.

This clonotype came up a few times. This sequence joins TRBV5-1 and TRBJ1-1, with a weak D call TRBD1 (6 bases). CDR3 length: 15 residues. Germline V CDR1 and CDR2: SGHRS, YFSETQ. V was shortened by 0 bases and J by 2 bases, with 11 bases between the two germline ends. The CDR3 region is CASSLEQGRNTEAFF. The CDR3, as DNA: TGCGCCAGCAGCTTGGAACAGGGACGAAACACTGAAGCTTTCTTT.

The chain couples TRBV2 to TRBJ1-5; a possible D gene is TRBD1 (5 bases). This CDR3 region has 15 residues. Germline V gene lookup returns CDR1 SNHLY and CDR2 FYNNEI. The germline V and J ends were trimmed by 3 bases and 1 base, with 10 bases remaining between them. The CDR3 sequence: CASSDEGRSNQPQHF. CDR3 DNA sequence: TGTGCCAGCAGTGATGAGGGGAGGAGCAATCAGCCCCAGCATTTT.

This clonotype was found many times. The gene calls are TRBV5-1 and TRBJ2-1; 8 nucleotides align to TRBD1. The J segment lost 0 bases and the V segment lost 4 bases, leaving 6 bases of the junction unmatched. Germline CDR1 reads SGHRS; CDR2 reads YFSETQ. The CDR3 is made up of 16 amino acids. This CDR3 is CASSPDRANSYNEQFF. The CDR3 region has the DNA TGCGCCAGCAGCCCGGACAGGGCCAACTCCTACAATGAGCAGTTCTTC.